This TCR beta chain derives from a study of T cells in tumors after PD-1 blockade. Across the whole study: Patients had no prior checkpoint blockade, systemic immunosuppressants, or anti-cancer therapy within 4 weeks. Study findings and constraints: Blood contained approximately 43% of the tumor's TCR clonotypes.

Trimming removed 6 bases from V and 4 bases from J, with 13 bases in between. Germline values: CDR1 MNHNY, CDR2 SVGAGI (reference sequence). This CDR3 is built from 14 residues. As regards this clone: As yet, its antigen is unknown.

TCRdb's table, derived via immunoSEQ multiplex PCR, lists solely in-frame clones and lacks some. The sample has around 45,000 clones, approximately 79% seen once. Tumor or blood genomic DNA was sequenced, with inputs of about 550 ng to 6,500 ng. The receptor's source is a human donor with advanced basal cell or squamous cell carcinoma (not recorded which). Material: PBMCs, obtained before anti-PD-1 therapy. The chain uses TRBV6-6 and TRBJ1-5; TRBD1 might be the D (6 bases). CDR3 nucleotide sequence: TGTGCCAGCAGGTATCAGGGGCCAAATCAGCCCCAGCATTTT. Translated: CASRYQGPNQPQHF.